The 25 T cell receptor beta chains listed next were all sequenced from one sample in a study of blood T cell repertoires in COVID-19. Libraries were prepared by immunoSEQ multiplex PCR; TCRdb keeps only in-frame clonotypes and omits some of them. The sample yields about 120,000 clones, 70% to 90% seen once. Sequencing was performed on peripheral blood. These receptors all come from a man aged 55 to 70 with acute or convalescent COVID-19.

This clone was detected only once. The chain links TRBV7-9 to TRBJ1-5, with D maybe TRBD1 (6 bases). V lost 4 bases to trimming and J lost 4 bases, with 11 bases between them. The CDR3 runs to 14 residues. The germline gives CDR1 SEHNR, CDR2 FQNEAQ (reference sequence). The CDR3 DNA is TGTGCCAGCAGCTATACAGGGTTAAATCAGCCCCAGCATTTT. Its translation is CASSYTGLNQPQHF.

This chain uses TRBV19 with TRBJ1-5; D possibly corresponds to TRBD1 (6 bases). The V end lost 3 bases, the J end lost 0 bases, and 15 bases lay between the germline ends. Per germline, CDR1 LNHDA and CDR2 SQIVND (reference sequence). The CDR3 loop spans 17 amino acids. DNA for the CDR3: TGTGCCAGTAGTATTCTGGGGGCATCTTATAGCAATCAGCCCCAGCATTTT. Translation gives CASSILGASYSNQPQHF. The full variable domain, rest sourced from reference TRBV19 and TRBJ1-5, is DGGITQSPKYLFRKEGQNVTLSCEQNLNHDAMYWYRQDPGQGLRLIYYSQIVNDFQKGDIAEGYSVSREKKESFPLTVTSAQKNPTAFYLCASSILGASYSNQPQHFGDGTRLSIL.

The chain has TRBV27 and TRBJ2-7; tentative D call: TRBD2 (6 bases). The CDR3 loop spans 15 amino acids. V gave up 5 bases and J gave up 0 bases, with 14 bases separating them. Germline CDR1 is MNHEY and CDR2 is SMNVEV (reference sequence). CDR3 sequence: CASSAGLSSSYEQYF. Written as DNA, the CDR3 is TGTGCCAGCAGTGCGGGACTGTCTAGCTCCTACGAGCAGTACTTC.

The rearrangement joins TRBV10-3 to TRBJ1-1; 7 nucleotides line up with TRBD1. The germline CDR1 and CDR2 sequences are ENHRY and SYGVKD. The CDR3 is 14 residues long. V gave up 10 bases and J gave up 3 bases; unmatched junction bases: 11. The CDR3 loop is CATRRRDRDTEAFF. Here the CDR3 DNA reads TGTGCCACCAGAAGAAGAGACAGGGACACTGAAGCTTTCTTT.

The V gene is TRBV5-1, the J gene TRBJ2-5; 11 nucleotides line up with TRBD2. The ends lost 4 bases at V and 2 bases at J; junction bases unmatched: 4. This CDR3 region has 15 residues. Germline V gene lookup returns CDR1 SGHRS and CDR2 YFSETQ. This CDR3 reads CASSKGTSGQETQYF. For the CDR3, the DNA is TGCGCCAGCAGCAAAGGGACTAGCGGACAAGAGACCCAGTACTTC.

The rearrangement links TRBV9 to TRBJ2-3; the D gene is possibly TRBD2 (6 bases). CDR1 and CDR2 from the germline V gene are SGDLS and YYNGEE. Trimming left V 0 bases short and J 7 bases short, with 15 bases between. The CDR3 covers 15 residues. CDR3 nucleotides: TGTGCCAGCAGCGTAGGGGTAGCGGCAGAGAATACGCAGTATTTT. It codes for CASSVGVAAENTQYF.

The table lists this clone with a count of one. This chain links TRBV5-4 with TRBJ1-2; D unresolved. V dropped 4 bases and J dropped 8 bases, with 9 bases sitting between them. CDR1 and CDR2 from the germline V gene are SGHNT and YYREEE (reference sequence). The length of the CDR3 is 11 residues. The CDR3: CASSHAGGYTF. As DNA, the CDR3 is TGTGCCAGCAGCCACGCCGGGGGCTACACCTTC.

The J gene is TRBJ2-1, the V gene TRBV3-1 (or the pseudogene TRBV3-2), with 11 bases that match TRBD2. Germline CDR1 is LGHDT and CDR2 is YNNKEL (reference sequence). The length of the CDR3 is 16 residues. The J segment lost 6 bases and the V segment lost 0 bases, leaving 4 bases of the junction unmatched. CDR3 in DNA: TGTGCCAGCAGCCAAGATCCTAGCGGGAGGTTCAATGAGCAGTTCTTC. It translates to CASSQDPSGRFNEQFF.

This clone came up a few times. The rearrangement links TRBV30 to TRBJ1-1, with 9 bases that match TRBD1. Per germline, CDR1 GTSNPN and CDR2 SVGIG (reference sequence). The CDR3 consists of 13 residues. V trimming: 3 bases; J trimming: 1 base; junction bases outside the gene matches: 0. The CDR3 coding sequence is TGTGCCTGGAGGGGACAGGGGAACACTGAAGCTTTCTTT. It is translated as CAWRGQGNTEAFF.

V gene TRBV5-1 combines with J gene TRBJ2-7, with a weak D call TRBD1 (5 bases). Per germline, CDR1 SGHRS and CDR2 YFSETQ. CDR3 length: 14 residues. V was trimmed by 0 bases and J by 2 bases, leaving 9 bases between them. The CDR3 reads CASSLGSGPYEQYF. The CDR3 DNA reads as TGCGCCAGCAGCTTGGGATCAGGGCCCTACGAGCAGTACTTC.

The V gene is TRBV5-4, the J gene TRBJ2-7, with 8 nucleotides matching TRBD1. This CDR3 comprises 15 residues. The junction had 8 bases not matched to a gene; V was cut back by 0 bases and J by 6 bases. The V gene's germline CDR1 is SGHNT and CDR2 YYREEE (reference sequence). The CDR3 loop is CASSLARTGFAEQYF. The CDR3 coding sequence is TGTGCCAGCAGCTTGGCTAGGACAGGGTTTGCCGAGCAGTACTTC.

This rearrangement joins TRBV30 to TRBJ2-3; TRBD2 matches at 9 bases. CDR3 length equals 13 residues. V was pared by 7 bases and J by 0 bases, with 2 bases of the junction left unmatched. Germline values: CDR1 GTSNPN, CDR2 SVGIG (reference sequence). This CDR3 is CALTSGSTDTQYF. The CDR3 nucleotides read TGTGCCTTGACTAGCGGAAGCACAGATACGCAGTATTTT.

In this sample, this clone turned up a few times. CDR3 sequence reads: CASGGGEKLFF. In nucleotides, the CDR3 is TGTGCCAGTGGGGGCGGGGAAAAACTGTTTTTT. The V and J genes are TRBV19 and TRBJ1-4, with D possibly matching TRBD1 (6 bases). Germline CDR1 and CDR2: LNHDA and SQIVND (reference sequence). Trimming cost V 8 bases and J 8 bases, with 9 bases left between them. The CDR3 runs 11 residues.

The chain employs TRBV5-3 and TRBJ2-6; D perhaps matches TRBD1 (5 bases). Being an ORF, TRBV5-3 has a function that is uncertain. The CDR3 totals 16 residues. The germline V and J ends were trimmed by 5 bases and 0 bases, with 12 bases remaining between them. CDR3 in DNA: TGTGCCAGAAGTTTTGACAGTTACTCTGGGGCCAACGTCCTGACTTTC. This encodes CARSFDSYSGANVLTF.

V gene TRBV19 combines with J gene TRBJ1-5; 7 nucleotides agree with TRBD1. The V gene's germline CDR1 is LNHDA and CDR2 SQIVND (reference sequence). The CDR3 covers 13 residues. The junction had 1 base not matched to a gene; V was cut back by 4 bases and J by 4 bases. DNA of the CDR3: TGTGCCAGTAGTAGACAGGGTAATCAGCCCCAGCATTTT. Its protein is CASSRQGNQPQHF.

The V gene is TRBV19, the J gene TRBJ1-4; tentative D call: TRBD1 (6 bases). Per the germline V gene, CDR1 is LNHDA and CDR2 is SQIVND (reference sequence). CDR3 length: 13 residues. Trimming removed 11 bases from V and 3 bases from J, with 13 bases in between. This CDR3 reads CACSGAANEKLFF. The CDR3 bases are TGTGCCTGCTCAGGGGCAGCTAATGAAAAACTGTTTTTT.

The chain is built from TRBV6-2 or TRBV6-3 and TRBJ2-7; tentatively, D is TRBD2 (5 bases). The CDR3 spans 17 residues. Germline V gene lookup returns CDR1 MNHEY and CDR2 SVGEGT. Trimming pared 0 bases from V and 3 bases from J, leaving 18 bases between. Here the CDR3 reads CASSYSLGETLYYEQYF. The DNA for the CDR3 is TGTGCCAGCAGTTACTCCCTTGGGGAGACTCTATACTACGAGCAGTACTTC.

The chain joins TRBV28 to TRBJ1-2; maybe TRBD1 (6 bases). V shed 10 bases and J shed 6 bases, with 12 bases lying between them. CDR1 and CDR2 (germline): MDHEN, SYDVKM. This CDR3 has 11 residues. Here the CDR3 reads CATEQGHGYTF. The CDR3 DNA follows: TGTGCCACCGAACAGGGACATGGCTACACCTTC.

The chain recombines TRBV19 with TRBJ2-6, with 9 bases identical to TRBD1. This CDR3 comprises 16 residues. Germline assignment: CDR1 LNHDA and CDR2 SQIVND (reference sequence). The trim removed 10 bases at V and 2 bases at J, leaving 9 bases unmatched. Written as DNA, the CDR3 is TGTGCCACCACGGGACAGGGCACAGCTGGGGCCAACGTCCTGACTTTC. It is translated as CATTGQGTAGANVLTF.

V is TRBV7-2 and J is TRBJ1-2, with a weak D call TRBD1 (5 bases). Germline values: CDR1 SGHTA, CDR2 FQGNSA. CDR3 length equals 14 residues. Trimming removed 3 bases from V and 4 bases from J, with 12 bases in between. The CDR3 DNA is TGTGCCAGCAGCTTGGGGGGAGGGTCCTATGGCTACACCTTC. Protein product: CASSLGGGSYGYTF.

This chain uses TRBV6-5 with TRBJ2-5; possible D gene TRBD2, 6 bases. The germline V gene has CDR1 MNHEY and CDR2 SVGAGI. CDR3 length: 13 amino acids. V gave up 5 bases and J gave up 4 bases, with 11 bases separating them. CDR3 sequence (DNA): TGTGCCAGCAGTCGGACGGAGGGAGAGACCCAGTACTTC. Translation: CASSRTEGETQYF.

V usage is TRBV29-1 and J usage is TRBJ2-7, with 8 bases aligning to TRBD1. The ends lost 5 bases at V and 3 bases at J; junction bases unmatched: 3. The germline V gene has CDR1 SQVTM and CDR2 ANQGSEA. The CDR3 spans 12 residues. The CDR3 nucleotides are TGCAGCGTTCAGGACAGGGTCTACGAGCAGTACTTC. Its translation is CSVQDRVYEQYF.

This clone was counted a few times. This chain uses TRBV6-2 or TRBV6-3 with TRBJ1-2, with D uncertain. Germline V gene sequence: CDR1 MNHEY, CDR2 SVGEGT. V was clipped by 0 bases and J by 3 bases, with 17 bases between them. The CDR3 spans 17 residues. Here the CDR3 DNA reads TGTGCCAGCAGTTACTCAGCCCTAACCCCCCTTGACTATGGCTACACCTTC. Translated: CASSYSALTPLDYGYTF.

This clone has at least ten counts. The CDR3 DNA sequence: TGTGCCAGCAGCTCGCGGGTGGGGAGCAATCAGCCCCAGCATTTT. Protein sequence: CASSSRVGSNQPQHF. The chain links TRBV7-2 to TRBJ1-5; D remains ambiguous. This CDR3 contains 15 residues. Deletions cut 4 bases from V and 1 base from J, with 11 bases between. Germline V gene lookup returns CDR1 SGHTA and CDR2 FQGNSA.

This chain uses TRBV6-4 with TRBJ2-3, with D maybe TRBD2 (6 bases). Trimming cost V 0 bases and J 7 bases, with 8 bases left between them. The CDR3 has 13 residues. In germline, CDR1 is MRHNA, CDR2 SNTAGT. The CDR3 loop is CASSDSAGNTQYF. The CDR3, as DNA: TGTGCCAGCAGTGACTCGGCGGGGAATACGCAGTATTTT.